This record covers a single T cell receptor (beta chain). Its antigen is unknown. This CDR3 contains 11 residues. Germline values: CDR1 GTSNPN, CDR2 SVGIG (reference sequence). V dropped 0 bases and J dropped 12 bases, with 11 bases sitting between them. These data come from a study of CD8+ T cells in alopecia areata. Study at large: Patients given treatment had severity scored by the percentage of scalp area affected. Overall study findings and caveats: With one nonresponder, baseline CD8+ expansion's link to response remains uncertain.

Specified treatment: oral pan-JAK inhibitor, 5-10 mg twice daily. Investigators isolated RNA and reverse transcribed it into cDNA to act as the sequencing template. This table comes from immunoSEQ multiplex PCR, and its TCRdb copy is limited to in-frame clones, with some not included. The table shows approximately 210,000 clones, with roughly 66% occurring only once. This chain joins TRBV30 and TRBJ1-2; D call uncertain. Here the sequenced sample was CD4+ T cells sorted from blood, taken at week 24, from a patient treated with tofacitinib. The source of this sequence is a human donor with alopecia areata. CDR3 DNA sequence: TGTGCCTGGAGTGTCGGTCCTCCTGACACCTTC. Translated, it gives CAWSVGPPDTF.